Listed here is a single TCR beta chain. What it binds is not known. This entry comes from a study of T cell repertoires in cytomegalovirus infection. Study details: The public TCR beta signatures pointed to both CMV infection and matching HLA type.

Study-level points and caveats: CMV carriers having the relevant HLA were flagged by cumulative public TCR beta family frequency. Clonotypes of TCR beta that were HLA-C-restricted and CMV-specific dominated the ex vivo response.

TCRdb re-called the reads with MiXCR, one entry per CDR3 protein. This table has approximately 500,000 distinct CDR3 sequences, about a quarter appearing once. The specimen was PBMCs. The TCR originated in a human donor in good health (CMV status not recorded). Some clones in this sample may be carry-over from other donors' samples.

CDR3 sequence (DNA): TGCGCCAGCAGCCAAGCTCTATTTCGTGTCTCCTACAATGAGCAGTTCTTC. Translating gives CASSQALFRVSYNEQFF. V usage is TRBV4-3 and J usage is TRBJ2-1; D is ambiguous. Trimming shortened V by 1 base and J by 0 bases, and 13 bases separated the two germline ends. Per the germline V gene, CDR1 is LGHNA and CDR2 is YSLEER. The CDR3 is made up of 17 amino acids.